Listed here are 13 T cell receptor beta chains from one sample, sequenced in a study of blood T cell repertoires in COVID-19. Profiling relied on immunoSEQ multiplex PCR, and the TCRdb table lists in-frame clones only, not all of them. The sample carries about 190,000 clones, 65% to 85% recorded once. The sample taken for sequencing was peripheral blood. These TCRs come from a man aged 45-60 years with active or convalescent COVID-19.

This chain links TRBV2 with TRBJ1-6, with 7 bases that match TRBD1. Trimming removed 5 bases from V and 8 bases from J; junction bases left unmatched: 3. Germline V gene lookup returns CDR1 SNHLY and CDR2 FYNNEI. The CDR3 runs to 13 residues. CDR3: CASSIDRDSPLHF. The CDR3 DNA sequence: TGTGCCAGCAGTATCGACAGGGATTCACCCCTCCACTTT.

The chain carries TRBV7-8 and TRBJ2-7; the match to TRBD1 covers 10 bases. Germline V gene lookup returns CDR1 SGHVS and CDR2 FQNEAQ. The length of the CDR3 is 15 residues. J lost 2 bases, V lost 5 bases, and 6 bases had no gene match. This chain's CDR3 is CASSPSGTGAYEQYF. The CDR3 bases are TGTGCCAGCAGCCCATCCGGGACAGGGGCCTACGAGCAGTACTTC.

The gene calls are TRBV7-2 and TRBJ2-1, with D possibly TRBD1 on 6 matching bases. The V end was cut by 6 bases, the J end by 9 bases, with 15 bases between. CDR1 is SGHTA and CDR2 is FQGNSA in the germline V gene. The CDR3 covers 13 residues. In DNA, the CDR3 is TGTGCCAGCAGGGGGACAAATTCCCCTGAGCAGTTCTTC. Translated: CASRGTNSPEQFF.

This clone was seen only once. The genes are TRBV19 and TRBJ2-3, with a weak D call TRBD2 (6 bases). The CDR3 length is 14 residues. Germline V CDR1 and CDR2: LNHDA, SQIVND (reference sequence). Trimming removed 3 bases from V and 6 bases from J, with 13 bases in between. Written as DNA, the CDR3 is TGTGCCAGTAGTATCACCGGGAGTACTGATACGCAGTATTTT. This codes for CASSITGSTDTQYF.

The chain joins TRBV7-2 to TRBJ1-1; D gene uncertain. V was trimmed by 1 base and J by 4 bases, leaving 13 bases between them. Germline CDR1 SGHTA, CDR2 FQGNSA. The CDR3 extends over 15 amino acids. CDR3 nucleotide sequence: TGTGCCAGCAGCTTAGTTGGCTCCGGAGTCACTGAAGCTTTCTTT. Its translation is CASSLVGSGVTEAFF.

The chain joins TRBV20-1 to TRBJ1-5, with D hard to call. Trimming took 6 bases from V and 5 from J, leaving 5 bases between them. Germline CDR1 is DFQATT and CDR2 is SNEGSKA (reference sequence). CDR3 size: 10 residues. The CDR3 nucleotides read TGCAGTGCCGTCCATCAGCCCCAGCATTTT. As protein: CSAVHQPQHF.

V and J are TRBV27 and TRBJ1-5; TRBD1 aligns across 11 bases. The germline gives CDR1 MNHEY, CDR2 SMNVEV (reference sequence). The V and J ends lost 3 bases and 2 bases, in that order; junction bases with no gene match: 0. This CDR3 has 15 residues. The CDR3 region has the DNA TGTGCCAGCAGTTTGGGACAGGGGGGCAATCAGCCCCAGCATTTT. Protein product: CASSLGQGGNQPQHF.

The chain has TRBV7-8 and TRBJ1-1; the match to TRBD1 covers 8 bases. The length of the CDR3 is 14 residues. CDR1 is SGHVS and CDR2 is FQNEAQ in the germline V gene. Unmatched junction bases numbered 7, after V lost 5 bases and J lost 5 bases. Written as DNA, the CDR3 is TGTGCCAGCAGCGTCCAGGGGGCGGGAACTGAAGCTTTCTTT. It specifies CASSVQGAGTEAFF.

The chain couples TRBV10-2 to TRBJ1-2; possibly TRBD1 for D (5 bases). Trimming took 0 bases from V and 4 from J, leaving 9 bases between them. The CDR3 is 14 amino acids. The germline V gene encodes CDR1 WSHSY and CDR2 SAAADI. CDR3 bases: TGCGCCAGCAGTGAGTCGCCAGGGCCCTATGGCTACACCTTC. It codes for CASSESPGPYGYTF.

The rearrangement links TRBV18 to TRBJ1-3, with 8 positions matching TRBD1. The CDR3 has 16 residues. The germline V gene has CDR1 KGHSH and CDR2 LQKENI. Trimming cost V 4 bases and J 0 bases; bases outside gene matches: 5. The CDR3 bases are TGTGCCAGCTCACTGCACACAGGGGGCTCTGGAAACACCATATATTTT. Translation: CASSLHTGGSGNTIYF.

V gene TRBV18 combines with J gene TRBJ2-7, with 10 bases lining up with TRBD1. CDR3 length: 15 residues. The V gene's germline CDR1 is KGHSH and CDR2 LQKENI. After removal of 3 bases from V and 4 bases from J, the junction contained 6 bases not matched to a gene. DNA of the CDR3: TGTGCCAGCTCACCCAGGACAGGGGGTGTATACGAGCAGTACTTC. Translated, it gives CASSPRTGGVYEQYF.

The rearrangement links TRBV24-1 to TRBJ2-1; TRBD1 agrees at 7 bases. This CDR3 comprises 17 residues. The V gene end was trimmed by 5 bases and the J gene end by 0 bases; junction bases not matched to a gene: 9. Germline CDR1 is KGHDR and CDR2 is SFDVKD. The DNA for the CDR3 is TGTGCCACCAGTGCTCCCTTGGGACAGAGCTCCTACAATGAGCAGTTCTTC. Its translation is CATSAPLGQSSYNEQFF.

This clone was counted a single time. The chain joins TRBV5-4 to TRBJ2-1, with 11 bases matching TRBD2. This CDR3 spans 16 amino acids. The germline gives CDR1 SGHNT, CDR2 YYREEE (reference sequence). Trimming removed 4 bases from V and 4 bases from J; junction bases left unmatched: 7. The CDR3 DNA follows: TGTGCCAGCAGCACCCCGGGACTAGCGGAATACAATGAGCAGTTCTTC. Protein sequence: CASSTPGLAEYNEQFF. Combining the CDR3 with reference TRBV5-4 and TRBJ2-1 gives the whole variable domain ETGVTQSPTHLIKTRGQQVTLRCSSQSGHNTVSWYQQALGQGPQFIFQYYREEENGRGNFPPRFSGLQFPNYSSELNVNALELDDSALYLCASSTPGLAEYNEQFFGPGTRLTVL.